What follows are 18 T cell receptor beta chains derived from one specimen sequenced in a study of blood T cell repertoires in COVID-19. The table came from immunoSEQ multiplex PCR; TCRdb's copy has only in-frame clones and leaves some out. The sample consists of fewer than 500,000 clones, roughly 77% of them appearing once. The sample comprised peripheral blood. The receptors come from a human donor with acute or convalescent COVID-19. The donor label of this sample is uncertain.

This chain links TRBV7-9 with TRBJ2-1, with 8 bases that match TRBD1. Germline CDR1 SEHNR, CDR2 FQNEAQ (reference sequence). This CDR3 has 15 residues. V gave up 3 bases and J gave up 7 bases; unmatched junction bases: 8. Here the CDR3 reads CASSFVQGAWNEQFF. CDR3 bases: TGTGCCAGCAGCTTCGTCCAGGGGGCTTGGAATGAGCAGTTCTTC.

The rearrangement links TRBV10-1 to TRBJ2-2, with a weak D call TRBD1 (6 bases). The ends were cut back, 3 bases at V and 4 bases at J, with 12 bases in the middle. Germline V gives CDR1 WNHNN, CDR2 SYGVQD (reference sequence). This CDR3 contains 15 residues. CDR3 nucleotide sequence: TGCGCCAGCAGTGATGGGGGCGCGGGCACCGGGGAGCTGTTTTTT. Amino acids: CASSDGGAGTGELFF.

The rearrangement links TRBV5-5 to TRBJ1-4; D not resolved. The CDR3 is 15 residues long. V lost 1 base and J 7 bases, leaving 14 bases between the germline ends. Germline V CDR1 and CDR2: SGHKS, YYEKEE (reference sequence). The CDR3 DNA reads as TGTGCCAGCAGCTTGAGAGCCCCTCCAGGTGAAAAACTGTTTTTT. Translation: CASSLRAPPGEKLFF.

This rearrangement joins TRBV7-9 to TRBJ1-6; D remains ambiguous. Germline CDR1 and CDR2: SEHNR and FQNEAQ (reference sequence). The CDR3 is 15 residues long. V shed 6 bases and J shed 7 bases, with 16 bases lying between them. Here the CDR3 DNA reads TGTGCCAGCAGTTTCGGCGCGGTGCCCAATTCACCCCTCCACTTT. It encodes CASSFGAVPNSPLHF.

This clone was detected ten times or more. This chain uses TRBV2 with TRBJ1-6, with 7 bases lining up with TRBD1. CDR3 size: 14 residues. Germline CDR1 reads SNHLY; CDR2 reads FYNNEI. With V trimmed by 6 bases and J by 7 bases, 6 bases remained unmatched. The CDR3 sequence: CASRGTALNSPLHF. The CDR3 DNA reads TGTGCCAGCAGGGGGACAGCTTTAAATTCACCCCTCCACTTT.

CDR3 residues: CASSHRQGTNEKLFF. In DNA form, the CDR3 reads TGTGCCAGCAGTCACCGACAGGGTACAAATGAAAAACTGTTTTTT. V is TRBV6-5 and J is TRBJ1-4; 7 bases fit TRBD1. The CDR3 has 15 amino acids. CDR1 and CDR2 from the germline V gene are MNHEY and SVGAGI. V gave up 5 bases and J gave up 5 bases; unmatched junction bases: 8.

This rearrangement joins TRBV27 to TRBJ1-4; 11 bases are a match to TRBD1. The V and J ends lost 5 bases and 10 bases, in that order; junction bases with no gene match: 6. The CDR3 is 14 residues long. In germline, CDR1 is MNHEY, CDR2 SMNVEV (reference sequence). For the CDR3, the DNA is TGTGCCAGCAGTCTCCGGGACAGGGGGGGAAAACTGTTTTTT. Amino acids: CASSLRDRGGKLFF. The entire variable domain, with the rest obtained from reference TRBV27 and TRBJ1-4, is as follows: EAQVTQNPRYLITVTGKKLTVTCSQNMNHEYMSWYRQDPGLGLRQIYYSMNVEVTDKGDVPEGYKVSRKEKRNFPLILESPSPNQTSLYFCASSLRDRGGKLFFGSGTQLSVL.

This chain connects TRBV7-7 to TRBJ2-5; TRBD2 is a possible D gene (6 bases). CDR3 size: 13 residues. Germline values: CDR1 SSHAT, CDR2 FNYEAQ (reference sequence). Trimming removed 5 bases from V and 5 bases from J, with 12 bases in between. The CDR3 region is CASSRGLAETQYF. CDR3 sequence (DNA): TGTGCCAGCAGCCGCGGGCTAGCGGAGACCCAGTACTTC.

The chain has TRBV24-1 and TRBJ2-3; 8 positions match TRBD2. The V gene end was trimmed by 2 bases and the J gene end by 3 bases; junction bases not matched to a gene: 3. This CDR3 is 15 amino acids long. CDR1 and CDR2 (germline): KGHDR, SFDVKD. The CDR3 DNA sequence: TGTGCCACCAGTGATTCTAGCGGGCCTACAGATACGCAGTATTTT. Translation gives CATSDSSGPTDTQYF.

The chain couples TRBV7-2 to TRBJ2-1; D possibly corresponds to TRBD2 (6 bases). The CDR3 is 15 residues long. In germline, CDR1 is SGHTA, CDR2 FQGNSA. Trimming cost V 0 bases and J 10 bases, with 16 bases left between them. The CDR3 DNA reads as TGTGCCAGCAGCTTAGCGCGGGGAGCCCCCTCCGAGCAGTTCTTC. Residues: CASSLARGAPSEQFF. The full variable domain, with the rest looked up from reference TRBV7-2 and TRBJ2-1, is GAGVSQSPSNKVTEKGKDVELRCDPISGHTALYWYRQSLGQGLEFLIYFQGNSAPDKSGLPSDRFSAERTGGSVSTLTIQRTQQEDSAVYLCASSLARGAPSEQFFGPGTRLTVL.

The chain recombines TRBV18 with TRBJ1-4, with D unclear. CDR1 is KGHSH, CDR2 LQKENI, per germline. Trimming removed 2 bases from V and 4 bases from J, with 11 bases in between. The CDR3 spans 15 residues. The CDR3 bases are TGTGCCAGCTCACCAATTGGAGGAGGTAATGAAAAACTGTTTTTT. It translates to CASSPIGGGNEKLFF.

The J gene is TRBJ1-1, the V gene TRBV5-1, with 7 nucleotides matching TRBD1. Germline V CDR1 and CDR2: SGHRS, YFSETQ. The CDR3 has 14 residues. With V trimmed by 3 bases and J by 1 base, 3 bases remained unmatched. This CDR3 is CASSWGDRNTEAFF. The CDR3 DNA is TGCGCCAGCAGCTGGGGGGACAGGAACACTGAAGCTTTCTTT.

The rearrangement uses TRBV6-6 and TRBJ2-6; D might be TRBD2 (5 bases). The V gene lost 8 bases and the J gene lost 4 bases, with 9 bases spanning the gap. The CDR3 length is 13 residues. Germline assignment: CDR1 MNHNY and CDR2 SVGAGI (reference sequence). CDR3 amino acids: CASRPGGANVLTF. CDR3 bases: TGTGCCAGCCGCCCGGGGGGGGCCAACGTCCTGACTTTC.

The chain recombines TRBV7-9 with TRBJ2-1; D may be TRBD2 (6 bases). CDR1 is SEHNR and CDR2 is FQNEAQ in the germline V gene (reference sequence). Trimming pared 2 bases from V and 4 bases from J, leaving 12 bases between. The CDR3 extends over 15 amino acids. CDR3 coding DNA: TGTGCCAGCAGCTTACCCTGGGGGACTTACAATGAGCAGTTCTTC. Residues: CASSLPWGTYNEQFF.

This chain links TRBV5-1 with TRBJ1-1; 8 nucleotides align to TRBD1. This CDR3 is 16 amino acids long. The germline V gene has CDR1 SGHRS and CDR2 YFSETQ. With 2 bases clipped from V and 0 bases from J, the junction kept 6 bases outside the gene matches. DNA of the CDR3: TGCGCCAGCAGCTTTAACCAGGGGGCTATGAACACTGAAGCTTTCTTT. Translated, it gives CASSFNQGAMNTEAFF.

A few counts support this clone. The chain joins TRBV27 to TRBJ1-2; 7 bases line up with TRBD1. Trimming took 5 bases from V and 7 from J; bases not matched to a gene: 7. The CDR3 has 13 amino acids. Looked up from germline, CDR1 is MNHEY and CDR2 is SMNVEV (reference sequence). CDR3 sequence (DNA): TGTGCCAGCAGTCCGCAGGGGGGCTTTGGCTACACCTTC. Residues: CASSPQGGFGYTF.

V usage is TRBV7-2 and J usage is TRBJ2-1; perhaps TRBD1 as D (5 bases). V gave up 2 bases and J gave up 1 base, with 15 bases separating them. Germline V CDR1 and CDR2: SGHTA, FQGNSA. The CDR3 runs 17 residues. CDR3: CASSLLWGLESYNEQFF. The DNA for the CDR3 is TGTGCCAGCAGCTTACTGTGGGGCCTAGAGTCCTACAATGAGCAGTTCTTC.

On this clone itself: The sample contains more than one DNA sequence encoding this CDR3. V usage is TRBV12-3 or TRBV12-4 and J usage is TRBJ1-2; D is possibly TRBD1 (6 bases). The CDR3 covers 12 residues. The V end was cut by 6 bases, the J end by 3 bases, with 8 bases between. This CDR3 reads CASRQGYYGYTF. In DNA form, the CDR3 reads TGTGCCAGCAGGCAGGGGTACTATGGCTACACCTTC.